These T cell receptor beta chains were read from a single sample in a study of blood T cell repertoires in COVID-19. The table came from immunoSEQ multiplex PCR; TCRdb's copy has only in-frame clones and leaves some out. In the table there are around 97,000 clones, roughly nine tenths of which are singletons. Source material: peripheral blood. Receptors originate from a man aged 50-59 years in a cohort sampled during active COVID-19. CDR3s leave out the opening cysteine and the closing phenylalanine or tryptophan.

V gene,CDR3 protein
TRBV7-2,ASSSRTPRPDEQF
TRBV11-2,ASSSTGGYEQF
TRBV3-1/TRBV3-2,ASSQDVGQTQY
TRBV7-2,ASSLSLAGGPVTGELF
TRBV19,ASSMLGQAANQPQH
TRBV5-4,ASSSGTGGETQY
TRBV4-1,ASSQDLGLKATQY
TRBV18,ASSPTREETQY
TRBV10-1,ASSDNRGVYGYT
TRBV10-2,ASSGGQTPTYNSPLH
TRBV19,ASSVPGGEGYGYT
TRBV10-1,ASRWGGSSYNEQF
TRBV2,ASSRDSNTGELF
TRBV27,ASRGSGGANVLT
TRBV7-2,ASSPLETQY
TRBV7-9,ASSLARDSGGSNEQF
TRBV5-5,ASSLALVSREQY